This TCR beta chain originates from a study of CXCR3-negative and CXCR3-positive naive CD8 T cells. To note about this clonotype: Antigen unknown.

Findings and limits, study-wide: Upon cryopreservation, CXCR3 expression partially decreased, and most assays used fresh PBMCs. Compared with CXCR3-negative naive cells, CXCR3-positive naive cells showed more hydrophobic TRB CDR3s.

Libraries were UMI-labeled 5' RACE TRB cDNA. Reanalyzing the 5' RACE reads, TCRdb keeps one entry per CDR3 protein, without DNA. The repertoire table contains roughly 140,000 distinct CDR3 sequences. CDR3 size: 14 residues. Germline CDR1 reads MDHEN; CDR2 reads SYDVKM. Each CD8+ T cell subset was sorted in triplicate, some 270,000 cells each. The chain is built from TRBV28 and TRBJ1-5; TCRdb designates TRBD1, a call that cannot be tested without DNA. Sequencing was performed on naive CXCR3+ CD8+ T cells from blood. This sample's subset: CD45RO-CCR7+CD27+CD95- naive CD8+ T cells expressing CXCR3 (TNR3+). The source is a human donor in good health. Some clones in this sample may be carry-over from other donors' samples. This chain's CDR3 is CASSSTGLYQPQHF.